This T cell receptor beta chain was observed in a study of cytomegalovirus exposure and HLA in healthy donors. Primers: 60 Vbeta forward and 13 Jbeta reverse. Measured with immunoSEQ multiplex PCR; TCRdb has only the in-frame clones, and not every one. This sample has 120,000 to 150,000 clones, with roughly 9.4% found just once. This clone was observed a few times. The junction shows a germline mismatch at one end, possibly a read error. Other DNA sequences in the sample encode the same CDR3. Germline V gives CDR1 MDHEN, CDR2 SYDVKM. The CDR3 runs to 13 residues. This chain uses TRBV28 with TRBJ1-1, with D possibly TRBD1 on 5 matching bases. Source material: PBMCs. This sequence originates from a male donor in good health and CMV-seronegative. The CDR3 nucleotides read TGTGCCAGCAGTAGGGGCCGTGACACTGAAGCTTTCTTC. Protein: CASSRGRDTEAFF.